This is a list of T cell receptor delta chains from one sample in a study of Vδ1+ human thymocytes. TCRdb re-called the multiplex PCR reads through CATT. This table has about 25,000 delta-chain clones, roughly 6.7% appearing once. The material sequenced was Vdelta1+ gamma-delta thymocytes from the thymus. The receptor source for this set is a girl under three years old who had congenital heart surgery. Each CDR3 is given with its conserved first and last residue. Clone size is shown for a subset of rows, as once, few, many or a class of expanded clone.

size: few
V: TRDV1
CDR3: CALGEVPPDPGSDKLIF

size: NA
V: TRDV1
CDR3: CALGEKAEGGGKLIF

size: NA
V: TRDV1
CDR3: CALGEHSEDTKYTDKLIF

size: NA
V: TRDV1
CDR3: CALGERSAVPAQYTDKLIF

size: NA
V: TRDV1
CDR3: CALGERRASSLPGTDKLIF

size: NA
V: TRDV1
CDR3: CALGELRHLPSWGILADKLIF

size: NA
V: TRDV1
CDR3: CALGEWRDTHPYTDKLIF

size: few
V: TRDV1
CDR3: CALVESGGLLGYTDKLIF

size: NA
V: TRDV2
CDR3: CAWGPFLLNNRAYTDKLIF

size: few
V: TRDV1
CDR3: CALGSCGHWGIHTDKLIF

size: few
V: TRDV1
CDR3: CALGLGSLLGDTQRTDKLIF

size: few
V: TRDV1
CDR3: CALGENAKLGTPAESGGYAYPTDKLIF

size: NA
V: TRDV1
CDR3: CALGERCLPTKPVLGDRDKLIF

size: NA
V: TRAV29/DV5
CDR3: CAAAFPCTGGYPDKLIF

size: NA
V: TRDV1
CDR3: CALGELLIVPYGLGRNDTDKLIF

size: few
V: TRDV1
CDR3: CALGEPPKLIF